These 17 T cell receptor beta chains were all obtained from the same sample, sequenced in a study of T cells in Graves' hyperthyroidism and ophthalmopathy. There were TCR beta CDR3 regions amplified from RNA transcripts. First-round RT-PCR of the TCR CDR3 relied on the HTBI primer set. One entry per CDR3 protein results from TCRdb running MiXCR on the multiplex PCR reads. The sample holds fewer than 500,000 distinct CDR3 sequences; less than 15% are singletons and the top ten take less than 25%. Sequencing was carried out using blood. These receptors all stem from a young man with Graves' hyperthyroidism that later progressed to Graves' ophthalmopathy.

Many counts were recorded for this clonotype. The chain links TRBV5-1 to TRBJ1-2; D is unclear. V dropped 4 bases and J dropped 5 bases, with 12 bases sitting between them. CDR1 SGHRS and CDR2 YFSETQ come from the germline V gene. The CDR3 loop spans 13 amino acids. The CDR3, as DNA: TGCGCCAGCAGCCAGGACGGTGTATATGGCTACACCTTC. This translates into CASSQDGVYGYTF.

The chain is built from TRBV11-2 and TRBJ2-5; D tentatively reads TRBD1 or TRBD2 (5 bases each). The CDR3 runs 13 residues. Germline CDR1 and CDR2: SGHAT and FQNNGV. With 3 bases removed from V and 5 bases from J, the gap between germline ends came to 10 bases. This CDR3 reads CASSFPGPETQYF. The CDR3 nucleotides are TGTGCCAGCAGCTTTCCGGGACCGGAGACCCAGTACTTC.

In its sample, this clonotype was seen many times. The chain joins TRBV20-1 to TRBJ2-5; a weak D match, TRBD1 (5 bases). Germline V gene data show CDR1 as DFQATT and CDR2 as SNEGSKA (reference sequence). Trimming pared 0 bases from V and 3 bases from J, leaving 8 bases between. The CDR3 loop spans 13 amino acids. As DNA, the CDR3 is TGCAGTGCTAGAGAGGCAGGGAAAGAGACCCAGTACTTC. It codes for CSAREAGKETQYF.

This clonotype was seen a handful of times. V usage is TRBV7-8 and J usage is TRBJ2-3, with 10 bases that match TRBD2. The junction had 12 bases not matched to a gene; V was cut back by 4 bases and J by 5 bases. CDR3 length: 17 residues. The germline CDR1 and CDR2 sequences are SGHVS and FQNEAQ. The DNA of the CDR3 is TGTGCCAGCAGCTCCGGGGGAGCGGGGGGGCCAAAAGATACGCAGTATTTT. Its translation: CASSSGGAGGPKDTQYF. The variable domain in full, with the rest retrieved from reference TRBV7-8 and TRBJ2-3, is GAGVSQSPRYKVAKRGQDVALRCDPISGHVSLFWYQQALGQGPEFLTYFQNEAQLDKSGLPSDRFFAERPEGSVSTLKIQRTQQEDSAVYLCASSSGGAGGPKDTQYFGPGTRLTVL.

This chain uses TRBV28 with TRBJ1-2, with D possibly being TRBD1 (6 bases). The CDR3 has 14 residues. Trimming stripped 3 bases from V and 8 bases from J, with 16 bases between. Germline values: CDR1 MDHEN, CDR2 SYDVKM. The CDR3 sequence is CASSFQQGRGGYTF. In nucleotides, the CDR3 is TGTGCCAGCAGTTTCCAACAGGGAAGGGGAGGCTACACCTTC.

This clonotype was seen a single time. V usage is TRBV5-6 and J usage is TRBJ2-2; a weak D match, TRBD1 (5 bases). CDR3 length: 20 residues. Germline loops: CDR1 SGHDT, CDR2 YYEEEE. Deletions cut 1 base from V and 0 bases from J, with 22 bases between. The CDR3 here is CASSLLYSAGPFANTGELFF. DNA of the CDR3: TGTGCCAGCAGCTTGCTTTACTCTGCAGGGCCATTCGCGAACACCGGGGAGCTGTTTTTT.

The rearrangement links TRBV19 to TRBJ2-1; D unclear. Germline lookup yields CDR1 LNHDA and CDR2 SQIVND (reference sequence). V was clipped by 3 bases and J by 0 bases, with 9 bases between them. The CDR3 is 15 amino acids. CDR3 amino acids: CASSITESSYNEQFF. In nucleotides, the CDR3 is TGTGCCAGTAGTATTACCGAGAGCTCCTACAATGAGCAGTTCTTC.

This clonotype was counted many times. The chain combines TRBV7-2 with TRBJ2-3; 11 bases fit TRBD1. CDR3 length: 17 residues. Germline V lookup: CDR1 SGHTA, CDR2 FQGNSA. Losses at the gene ends were 5 bases for V and 2 bases for J; bases not matched to a gene: 9. CDR3 amino acids: CASSPDRGPGITDTQYF. Here the CDR3 DNA reads TGTGCCAGCAGCCCGGACAGGGGGCCGGGAATCACAGATACGCAGTATTTT.

This clonotype appeared a few times. The chain employs TRBV20-1 and TRBJ2-6; no clear D gene. The V end was cut by 6 bases, the J end by 1 base, with 10 bases between. Germline V gene lookup returns CDR1 DFQATT and CDR2 SNEGSKA (reference sequence). This CDR3 comprises 14 residues. The CDR3: CSAYLRSGANVLTF. The CDR3 nucleotides read TGCAGTGCCTACCTACGATCTGGGGCCAACGTCCTGACTTTC.

The chain couples TRBV14 to TRBJ2-5; no reliable D call. Trimming took off 0 bases at V and 2 bases at J, with 10 bases between the two ends. Per the germline V gene, CDR1 is SGHDN and CDR2 is FVKESK. This CDR3 contains 15 residues. DNA for the CDR3: TGTGCCAGCAGCCAAGAACCCTGGCAGCAAGAGACCCAGTACTTC. Protein: CASSQEPWQQETQYF.

The sample holds a few counts of this clonotype. One junction end disagrees with the germline gene, perhaps due to a read error. The chain links TRBV7-9 to TRBJ2-3; no reliable D call. The CDR3 loop spans 16 amino acids. Per germline, CDR1 SEHNR and CDR2 FQNEAQ (reference sequence). The CDR3 spells CASTNPETTPTDAQYF. The CDR3 DNA sequence: TGTGCCAGCACCAACCCCGAGACAACACCCACAGATGCGCAGTATTTT.

The chain combines TRBV7-7 with TRBJ2-6; TRBD2 might be the D (7 bases). Trimming shortened V by 6 bases and J by 1 base, and 10 bases separated the two germline ends. The CDR3 is 15 amino acids. Germline CDR1 and CDR2: SSHAT and FNYEAQ (reference sequence). CDR3 DNA sequence: TGTGCCAGCAGTAGGGGGGGTTCTGGGGCCAACGTCCTGACTTTC. Its translation is CASSRGGSGANVLTF. Based on the CDR3 plus reference TRBV7-7 and TRBJ2-6, the full variable domain is GAGVSQSPRYKVTKRGQDVTLRCDPISSHATLYWYQQALGQGPEFLTYFNYEAQPDKSGLPSDRFSAERPEGSISTLTIQRTEQRDSAMYRCASSRGGSGANVLTFGAGSRLTVL.

There are a few counts of this clonotype. Here the CDR3 reads CASSGETVIDYTF. CDR3 sequence (DNA): TGTGCCAGCAGCGGGGAGACGGTAATAGACTACACCTTC. The V gene is TRBV7-2, the J gene TRBJ1-2; D ambiguous. CDR1 is SGHTA and CDR2 is FQGNSA in the germline V gene. The CDR3 is made up of 13 amino acids. Trimming removed 5 bases at V and 10 bases at J, with 17 bases between. Full variable domain (missing parts from reference TRBV7-2 and TRBJ1-2): GAGVSQSPSNKVTEKGKDVELRCDPISGHTALYWYRQSLGQGLEFLIYFQGNSAPDKSGLPSDRFSAERTGGSVSTLTIQRTQQEDSAVYLCASSGETVIDYTFGSGTRLTVV.

This clonotype came up many times. The CDR3 DNA is TGCAGTGCTAGACTGGGTTACGGCTACACCTTC. It codes for CSARLGYGYTF. This chain uses TRBV20-1 with TRBJ1-2; D remains unclear. The CDR3 contains 11 residues. Trimming stripped 2 bases from V and 8 bases from J, with 9 bases between. The germline V gene encodes CDR1 DFQATT and CDR2 SNEGSKA (reference sequence).

At least ten counts were recorded for this clonotype. The gene calls are TRBV30 and TRBJ2-1; D unclear. V was clipped by 4 bases and J by 9 bases, with 10 bases between them. CDR3 size: 11 residues. CDR1 and CDR2 (germline): GTSNPN, SVGIG (reference sequence). CDR3 region: CAWTSGAEQFF. In DNA form, the CDR3 reads TGTGCCTGGACCTCAGGCGCTGAGCAGTTCTTC. Full variable domain (remainder filled in from reference TRBV30 and TRBJ2-1): SQTIHQWPATLVQPVGSPLSLECTVEGTSNPNLYWYRQAAGRGLQLLFYSVGIGQISSEVPQNLSASRPQDRQFILSSKKLLLSDSGFYLCAWTSGAEQFFGPGTRLTVL.

This clonotype turned up a few times. This chain links TRBV12-3 or TRBV12-4 with TRBJ1-1; no firm D call. The CDR3 is 12 residues long. V was clipped by 5 bases and J by 11 bases, with 15 bases between them. CDR3 sequence: CASSPLGVEAFF. The CDR3 region has the DNA TGTGCCAGCAGTCCACTGGGAGTAGAGGCTTTCTTT.

This clonotype was found many times. The chain has TRBV20-1 and TRBJ1-5; D is uncertain. The germline V gene encodes CDR1 DFQATT and CDR2 SNEGSKA (reference sequence). The CDR3 sequence is 14 residues long. V was shortened by 3 bases and J by 0 bases, with 9 bases between the two germline ends. The CDR3: CSASKPNSNQPQHF. DNA of the CDR3: TGCAGTGCTAGTAAGCCTAATAGCAATCAGCCCCAGCATTTT.